The rows below give T cell receptor beta chains drawn from one sample of a study of PD-1 blockade in classical Hodgkin lymphoma. Data came from immunoSEQ multiplex PCR; TCRdb stores just in-frame clones and leaves some out. This table holds 90,000 to 100,000 clones, 75% to 85% found once. The specimen comprised peripheral blood mononuclear cells (PBMCs), sampled before the second cycle of nivolumab. The receptor set was obtained from a human donor with classical Hodgkin lymphoma. CDR3s include the opening cysteine and the closing phenylalanine or tryptophan. A D gene is named only where the DNA matches it firmly. Not every row has a clone size; where given, it reads once, few, many or a size class.

clone_size d_call j_call v_call cdr3_nt cdr3_aa
medium-sized - TRBJ2-3 TRBV9 TGTGCCAGCAAACGTGGGGACTCTTACACAGATACGCAGTATTTT CASKRGDSYTDTQYF
few TRBD1 TRBJ1-1 TRBV15 TGTGCCACCAGCAGAGGGGGGACAGGGGCCCGGTGGGCCTCATCGGTGGCTTTCTTT CATSRGGTGARWASSVAFF
- TRBD1 TRBJ1-2 TRBV5-6 TGTGCCAGCAGCTTGGGACCCGGGACAGGGGGTCGCTACACCTTC CASSLGPGTGGRYTF
- - TRBJ1-1 TRBV19 TGTGCCAGTAGCCCGGGACGGTTGAACACTGAAGCTTTCTTT CASSPGRLNTEAFF
- - TRBJ1-3 TRBV9 TGTGCCAGCAGCGCTACCCAAGGGAGAAACACCATATATTTT CASSATQGRNTIYF
- TRBD2 TRBJ2-7 TRBV7-8 TGTGCCAGCAGCCCCCCTAGCGGGAGGGTTCGCGAGCAGTACTTC CASSPPSGRVREQYF
- - TRBJ1-2 TRBV5-1 TGCGCCAGCAGCTTAAACCCGGACGTAAACGAGTACACCTTC CASSLNPDVNEYTF
few TRBD1 TRBJ2-7 TRBV12-5 TGTGCTAGTGGTTCCGGACAGGGGGCCTACGAGCAGTACTTC CASGSGQGAYEQYF
- TRBD1 TRBJ2-7 TRBV18 TGTGCCAGCTCACCACTGGGACAGGGGGCCTACGAGCAGTACTTC CASSPLGQGAYEQYF
- - TRBJ1-4 TRBV6-6 TGTGCCAGCAGTCGGGACCCAACGGAAAAACTGTTTTTT CASSRDPTEKLFF
many TRBD2 TRBJ2-5 TRBV9 TGTGCCAGCAGTTTGACTAGCGGCGAAGAGACCCAGTACTTC CASSLTSGEETQYF
- - TRBJ1-5 TRBV19 TGTGCCAGTAGTATACAGGGGAAGGGCAATCAGCCCCAGCATTTT CASSIQGKGNQPQHF
once - TRBJ1-1 TRBV5-1 TGCGCCAGCAGCGTCGTGGGGAACACTGAAGCTTTCTTT CASSVVGNTEAFF
once - TRBJ1-2 TRBV7-3 TGTGCCAGCAGCTTAACTCGCGACAGCATCTATGGCTACACCTTC CASSLTRDSIYGYTF
- TRBD2 TRBJ2-1 TRBV7-8 TGTGCCAGCAGCTTGGGGCGGGAGGGCCCTCGTTTACATGAGCAGTTCTTC CASSLGREGPRLHEQFF
- TRBD1 TRBJ1-2 TRBV4-1 TGCGCCAGCAGCCCCGGGACAGGGGTGGACTCCAACTATGGCTACACCTTC CASSPGTGVDSNYGYTF
- - TRBJ2-7 TRBV7-3 TGTGCCAGCAGCTTAGGCCTAGAAAAGGGCGAGCAGTACTTC CASSLGLEKGEQYF
few TRBD1 TRBJ2-7 TRBV19 TGTGCCAGTAGTGAGAGCCGGGACAGCTCTGGGCAGTACTTC CASSESRDSSGQYF
- TRBD2 TRBJ2-3 TRBV5-4 TGTGCCAGCAGCTTGGGGACTAGCGGGGAAACTAGCACAGATACGCAGTATTTT CASSLGTSGETSTDTQYF
once - TRBJ2-5 TRBV30 TGTGCTGTTCGGGGGGCCCAAGAGACCCAGTACTTC CAVRGAQETQYF
- - TRBJ2-7 TRBV5-1 TGCGCCAGCAGCCCCCGGACCCCCTACGAGCAGTACTTC CASSPRTPYEQYF
- TRBD1 TRBJ2-1 TRBV7-3 TGTGCCAGCAGCTTAGACAGGGGGCGGCTGAATGAGCAGTTCTTC CASSLDRGRLNEQFF
- TRBD2 TRBJ2-4 TRBV6-7 TGTGCCAGGAAACGGGGGGAGTTAAACATTCAGTACTTC CARKRGELNIQYF
- TRBD1 TRBJ1-3 TRBV19 TGTGCCAGTAGTATAAGGGGGCGAGGAAACACCATATATTTT CASSIRGRGNTIYF
- - TRBJ1-5 TRBV10-1 TGCGCCCGCTCGGAAATAGCAACAGAGGGGGAATATCAGCCCCAGCATTTT CARSEIATEGEYQPQHF
- TRBD2 TRBJ2-1 TRBV19 TGTGCCAGTAGTATGACCGGGACTAGCGGATACAATGAGCAGTTCTTC CASSMTGTSGYNEQFF
- - TRBJ1-1 TRBV5-6 TGTGCCAGCAGCTTGCCCCAGAACACTGAAGCTTTCTTT CASSLPQNTEAFF
- - TRBJ2-7 TRBV7-8 TGTGCCAGCAGCTTAGAACCGAGCTCCTACGAGCAGTACTTC CASSLEPSSYEQYF
- - TRBJ2-7 TRBV7-9 TGTGCCAGCAGCTTAGACCCGAGCTCCTACGAGCAGTACTTC CASSLDPSSYEQYF
few - TRBJ1-2 TRBV5-6 TGTGCCAGCAGCCCGGACGGAATTAACTATGGCTACACCTTC CASSPDGINYGYTF
- TRBD2 TRBJ2-1 TRBV11-1 TGTGCCAGCAGCGGGACACTAGCGGCAGAGGAGCAGTTCTTC CASSGTLAAEEQFF
- TRBD2 TRBJ2-2 TRBV7-7 TGTGCCAGCAGCATAGGGACTAGCGCGGCCGGGGAGCTGTTTTTT CASSIGTSAAGELFF
- TRBD1 TRBJ2-7 TRBV6-6 TGTGCCAGCACCATAGGGGGACAGGGGGTATACGAGCAGTACTTC CASTIGGQGVYEQYF
once - TRBJ2-2 TRBV9 TGTGCCAGCAGCGTAGGTGGGACCGGGGAGCTGTTTTTT CASSVGGTGELFF
- - TRBJ2-3 TRBV5-1 TGCGCCAGCAGCCCGGAGGCCGTACCTAGCACAGATACGCAGTATTTT CASSPEAVPSTDTQYF
- - TRBJ1-2 TRBV5-1 TGCGCCAGCAAACCTTCGACGGGATATGGCTACACCTTC CASKPSTGYGYTF
- - TRBJ2-7 TRBV11-3 TGTGCCAGCAGCTTAGGGATTCCTCGGTGGCCTAGCTCCTACGAGCAGTACTTC CASSLGIPRWPSSYEQYF
few TRBD1 TRBJ2-7 TRBV30 TGTGCCTGGGAGGGACAGGGGGTATACGAGCAGTACTTC CAWEGQGVYEQYF
- - TRBJ2-1 TRBV4-2 TGTGCCAGCAGCCAAGCCGTTCCGGTTTACAATGAGCAGTTCTTC CASSQAVPVYNEQFF
- - TRBJ1-1 TRBV7-9 TGTGCCAGCAGCCCACTGTCCAGAACTGAAGCTTTCTTT CASSPLSRTEAFF
- - TRBJ2-1 TRBV9 TGTGCCAGCAGCTCCGCCCCGGGTAGCGCGCACAATGAGCAGTTCTTC CASSSAPGSAHNEQFF
- TRBD1 TRBJ1-1 TRBV11-2 TGTGCCAGCAGGAGACAGGGCAACACTGAAGCTTTCTTT CASRRQGNTEAFF
- TRBD2 TRBJ2-4 TRBV7-2 TGTGCCAGCAGCCCCCACGGGGGGGACGTGGGTAGCATTCAGTACTTC CASSPHGGDVGSIQYF
- - TRBJ2-3 TRBV7-6 TGTGCCAGCAGCCCCACGGGGACAAGGATGACCACAGATACGCAGTATTTT CASSPTGTRMTTDTQYF